Here is one TCR beta chain with its context. Its antigen is not known. The data were produced by immunoSEQ multiplex PCR, yet TCRdb's version contains in-frame clones alone and is incomplete. The sample yields about 140,000 clones, approximately 86% seen once. The sample originates from a study of cytomegalovirus exposure and HLA in healthy donors. Findings and limits, study-wide: The study flagged 150 to 200 TCR beta chains as cytomegalovirus-associated. The authors confirmed in vitro that a few CMV-associated chains were specific for CMV antigens.

Per the germline V gene, CDR1 is MDHEN and CDR2 is SYDVKM. The J segment lost 6 bases and the V segment lost 5 bases, leaving 7 bases of the junction unmatched. The CDR3 extends over 14 amino acids. This rearrangement joins TRBV28 to TRBJ1-5, with 7 bases that match TRBD1. Sequencing used PBMCs. The clonotype originates from a man aged 18 to 30 in good health and CMV-seropositive. The CDR3 sequence is CASSATGVGQPQHF. The CDR3 region has the DNA TGTGCCAGCAGTGCTACAGGGGTCGGTCAGCCCCAGCATTTT. Together with reference TRBV28 and TRBJ1-5, the CDR3 gives the full variable domain: DVKVTQSSRYLVKRTGEKVFLECVQDMDHENMFWYRQDPGLGLRLIYFSYDVKMKEKGDIPEGYSVSREKKERFSLILESASTNQTSMYLCASSATGVGQPQHFGDGTRLSIL.